These 17 T cell receptor beta chains came from one sample sequenced in a study of cytomegalovirus exposure and HLA in healthy donors. With 60 Vbeta and 13 Jbeta primers, the PCR was carried out. Measured with immunoSEQ multiplex PCR; TCRdb has only the in-frame clones, and not every one. The sample contains about 150,000 clones, 75% to 85% of which appear only once. Source material: PBMCs. Receptors originate from a woman between 40 and 50 years old in good health and CMV-seropositive.

This clone was found many times. The CDR3 protein is CASTDRTSGRDEQFF. The CDR3, as DNA: TGTGCCAGCACCGACAGGACTAGCGGGAGGGATGAGCAGTTCTTC. The chain links TRBV11-3 to TRBJ2-1, with TRBD2 matching 15 bases. Trimming took 7 bases from V and 8 from J; bases not matched to a gene: 6. The CDR3 loop spans 15 amino acids. Germline CDR1 is SGHNT and CDR2 is YENEEA.

This chain connects TRBV7-9 to TRBJ2-3; a possible D gene is TRBD2 (5 bases). Trimming took 5 bases from V and 0 from J, leaving 12 bases between them. Per the germline V gene, CDR1 is SEHNR and CDR2 is FQNEAQ (reference sequence). This CDR3 has 15 residues. CDR3: CASSEVVASTDTQYF. For the CDR3, the DNA is TGTGCCAGCAGCGAGGTGGTAGCGAGCACAGATACGCAGTATTTT.

The rearrangement links TRBV6-1 to TRBJ2-3, with D possibly matching TRBD1 (5 bases). The CDR3 loop spans 15 amino acids. Trimming left V 3 bases short and J 5 bases short, with 15 bases between. Germline CDR1 is MNHNS and CDR2 is SASEGT. This chain's CDR3 is CASSEVSPQGDTQYF. The CDR3 bases are TGTGCCAGCAGTGAGGTTAGCCCTCAGGGAGATACGCAGTATTTT.

The chain recombines TRBV29-1 with TRBJ2-5, with TRBD2 identical over 8 bases. After removal of 2 bases from V and 3 bases from J, the junction contained 8 bases not matched to a gene. Germline CDR1 is SQVTM and CDR2 is ANQGSEA. The length of the CDR3 is 15 residues. In DNA form, the CDR3 reads TGCAGCGTTGAAATGGTAGCGGGAACTAAAGAGACCCAGTACTTC. This translates into CSVEMVAGTKETQYF.

The chain recombines TRBV5-8 with TRBJ2-5, with 9 bases fitting TRBD1. J gave up 2 bases and V 4 bases, and 6 bases lay outside the gene matches. The CDR3 is 15 amino acids. Germline CDR1 SGHTS, CDR2 YDEGEE. This CDR3 reads CASSMGQGAQETQYF. CDR3 sequence (DNA): TGTGCCAGCAGCATGGGACAGGGTGCACAAGAGACCCAGTACTTC.

This clone was counted only a few times. This chain uses TRBV10-2 with TRBJ2-1; 12 positions match TRBD2. The junction had 8 bases not matched to a gene; V was cut back by 8 bases and J by 0 bases. Germline V gene sequence: CDR1 WSHSY, CDR2 SAAADI. The CDR3 is 17 residues long. The chain's CDR3 is CASLGLAGKSSYNEQFF. The CDR3, as DNA: TGCGCCAGCCTAGGACTAGCGGGGAAGAGCTCCTACAATGAGCAGTTCTTC.

The chain has TRBV2 and TRBJ2-7, with 8 bases matching TRBD1. The CDR3 is 14 residues long. CDR1 is SNHLY, CDR2 FYNNEI, per germline. The V gene end was trimmed by 6 bases and the J gene end by 7 bases; junction bases not matched to a gene: 11. The CDR3 bases are TGTGCCAGCAGCAACGACCAGGGGGCAGGGGAGCAGTACTTC. This translates into CASSNDQGAGEQYF. Filled out from reference TRBV2 and TRBJ2-7, the complete variable domain reads EPEVTQTPSHQVTQMGQEVILRCVPISNHLYFYWYRQILGQKVEFLVSFYNNEISEKSEIFDDQFSVERPDGSNFTLKIRSTKLEDSAMYFCASSNDQGAGEQYFGPGTRLTVT.

The chain uses TRBV11-3 and TRBJ1-3; D is unresolved. CDR3 length: 16 residues. The germline gives CDR1 SGHNT, CDR2 YENEEA. Trimming took 1 base from V and 1 from J, leaving 11 bases between them. For the CDR3, the DNA is TGTGCCAGCAGCTTAGCATTGGGAGGATCTGGAAACACCATATATTTT. Its protein is CASSLALGGSGNTIYF.

The rearrangement uses TRBV15 and TRBJ1-2; weak D call: TRBD1 (6 bases). Per the germline V gene, CDR1 is LNHNV and CDR2 is YYDKDF (reference sequence). The CDR3 is 17 amino acids. V gave up 0 bases and J gave up 4 bases, with 18 bases separating them. CDR3 sequence: CATSRDRLTGSTYGYTF. CDR3 nucleotides: TGTGCCACCAGCAGAGATCGGCTTACAGGGAGCACCTATGGCTACACCTTC.

The V and J genes are TRBV18 and TRBJ2-7; no reliable D call. The CDR3 totals 14 residues. Deletions cut 2 bases from V and 3 bases from J, with 11 bases between. Germline-derived CDR1 and CDR2 are KGHSH and LQKENI. In DNA form, the CDR3 reads TGTGCCAGCTCACCATCTGGTGAGTTCTACGAGCAGTACTTC. Its protein product is CASSPSGEFYEQYF. The whole variable domain, filled in from reference TRBV18 and TRBJ2-7, reads NAGVMQNPRHLVRRRGQEARLRCSPMKGHSHVYWYRQLPEEGLKFMVYLQKENIIDESGMPKERFSAEFPKEGPSILRIQQVVRGDSAAYFCASSPSGEFYEQYFGPGTRLTVT.

In its sample, this clone was seen once. The gene calls are TRBV7-2 and TRBJ2-5; D not resolved. The CDR3 consists of 11 residues. Trimming left V 3 bases short and J 4 bases short, with 3 bases between. The germline gives CDR1 SGHTA, CDR2 FQGNSA. The CDR3 DNA is TGTGCCAGCAGCTTGGCAGAGACCCAGTACTTC. This encodes CASSLAETQYF.

The chain uses TRBV27 and TRBJ2-7; 8 nucleotides line up with TRBD1. Germline-derived CDR1 and CDR2 are MNHEY and SMNVEV (reference sequence). After removal of 5 bases from V and 1 base from J, the junction contained 4 bases not matched to a gene. This CDR3 contains 14 residues. CDR3 sequence: CASSTDRGSYEQYF. For the CDR3, the DNA is TGTGCCAGCAGTACAGACAGGGGATCCTACGAGCAGTACTTC.

CDR3 in amino acids: CASGDYGYTF. The CDR3 region has the DNA TGTGCCAGCGGAGACTATGGCTACACCTTC. The genes are TRBV19 and TRBJ1-2; no clear D. V lost 9 bases and J lost 3, with 5 bases in between. The germline gives CDR1 LNHDA, CDR2 SQIVND (reference sequence). CDR3 length equals 10 residues.

J is TRBJ2-7 and V is TRBV9; 12 nucleotides align to TRBD1. V trimming: 4 bases; J trimming: 4 bases; junction bases outside the gene matches: 3. This CDR3 comprises 14 residues. Germline CDR1 reads SGDLS; CDR2 reads YYNGEE. The CDR3 nucleotides are TGTGCCAGCAGCCCGGGACAGGGGGCTTACGAGCAGTACTTC. Protein product: CASSPGQGAYEQYF.

The chain uses TRBV28 and TRBJ2-2; no clear D gene. Per germline, CDR1 MDHEN and CDR2 SYDVKM. V was pared by 6 bases and J by 0 bases, with 11 bases between. The CDR3 contains 15 residues. CDR3 protein: CASRSGGPNTGELFF. CDR3 nucleotides: TGTGCCAGCAGATCTGGCGGCCCGAACACCGGGGAGCTGTTTTTT.

This clone was found once. The chain combines TRBV6-1 with TRBJ2-5; TRBD2 might be the D (6 bases). Germline CDR1 and CDR2: MNHNS and SASEGT. Trimming stripped 1 base from V and 4 bases from J, with 10 bases between. The CDR3 contains 14 residues. Written as DNA, the CDR3 is TGTGCCAGCAGTGAAGTAGGAGGGCGAGAGACCCAGTACTTC. This sequence encodes CASSEVGGRETQYF.

The chain carries TRBV5-1 and TRBJ2-5, with D unclear. V was shortened by 2 bases and J by 0 bases, with 2 bases between the two germline ends. Germline V gene data show CDR1 as SGHRS and CDR2 as YFSETQ. CDR3 length equals 12 residues. CDR3 region: CASSFNQETQYF. Here the CDR3 DNA reads TGCGCCAGCAGCTTCAACCAAGAGACCCAGTACTTC.